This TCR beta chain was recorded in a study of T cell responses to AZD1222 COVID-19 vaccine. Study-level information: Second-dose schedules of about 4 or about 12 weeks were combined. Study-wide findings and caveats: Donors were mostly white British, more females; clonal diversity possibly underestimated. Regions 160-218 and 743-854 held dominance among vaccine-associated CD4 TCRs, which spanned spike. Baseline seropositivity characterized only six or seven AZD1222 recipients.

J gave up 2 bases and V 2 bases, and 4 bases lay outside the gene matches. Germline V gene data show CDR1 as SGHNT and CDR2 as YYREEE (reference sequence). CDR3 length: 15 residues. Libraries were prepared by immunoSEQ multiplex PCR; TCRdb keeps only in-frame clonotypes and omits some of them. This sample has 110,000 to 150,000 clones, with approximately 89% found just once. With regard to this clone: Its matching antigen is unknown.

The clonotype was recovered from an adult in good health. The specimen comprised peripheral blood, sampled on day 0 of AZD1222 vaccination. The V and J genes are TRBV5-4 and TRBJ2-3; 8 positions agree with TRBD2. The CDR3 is CASSLTSGSTDTQYF. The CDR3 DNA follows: TGTGCCAGCAGCTTAACTAGCGGTTCCACAGATACGCAGTATTTT.